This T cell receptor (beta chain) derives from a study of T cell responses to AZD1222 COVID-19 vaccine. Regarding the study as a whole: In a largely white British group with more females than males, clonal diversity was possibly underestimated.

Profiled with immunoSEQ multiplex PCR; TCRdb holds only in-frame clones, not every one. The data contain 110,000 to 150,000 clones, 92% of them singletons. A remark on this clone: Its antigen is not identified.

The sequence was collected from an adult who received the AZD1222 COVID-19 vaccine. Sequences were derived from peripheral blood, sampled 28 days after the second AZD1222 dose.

CDR3 sequence (DNA): TGTGCCAGCAGCCGAGCCCCTAGCGGGACAGCCTACGAGCAGTACTTC. Protein: CASSRAPSGTAYEQYF. The chain couples TRBV6-2 or TRBV6-3 to TRBJ2-7, with TRBD2 matching over 9 bases. This CDR3 has 16 amino acids. CDR1 is MNHEY and CDR2 is SVGEGT in the germline V gene. The V and J ends lost 6 bases and 2 bases, in that order; junction bases with no gene match: 11.